The rows below give T cell receptor beta chains drawn from one sample of a study of T cells in Graves' hyperthyroidism and ophthalmopathy. TCRdb passed the multiplex PCR reads through MiXCR, listing each CDR3 protein once. The table lists around 700,000 distinct CDR3 sequences, around 40% of them singletons. Sequenced sample: blood. The source of these receptors is a woman in her 40s with Graves' hyperthyroidism. Both conserved end residues are part of each CDR3. The D gene is left open where the match is weak. The listing skips clone size in some rows; elsewhere it reads once, few, many or a size class.

v_call,d_call,clone_size,j_call,cdr3_nt,cdr3_aa
TRBV10-3,TRBD1,many,TRBJ2-7,TGTGCCATCAGTGACTTTACAGGGGGACACGAGCAGTACTTC,CAISDFTGGHEQYF
TRBV19,-,few,TRBJ2-2,TGTGCCAGTAGTATCGGTTTTGGCGGGGAGCTGTTTTTT,CASSIGFGGELFF
TRBV7-9,-,-,TRBJ1-1,TGTGCCAGCAGCTTAGTTGGTGGGCGCCAGAACACTGAAGCTTTCTTT,CASSLVGGRQNTEAFF
TRBV4-3,-,-,TRBJ2-6,TGCGCCAGCAGCCAAGAACGGAGAGACCGGTCTGGGGCCAACGTCCTGACTTTC,CASSQERRDRSGANVLTF
TRBV5-4,TRBD2,many,TRBJ2-5,TGTGCCAGCAGCTTGCGACTAGCGGATCAAGAGACCCAGTACTTC,CASSLRLADQETQYF
TRBV3-1,-,-,TRBJ1-3,TGTGCCAGCAGCCAGACAGTCCGAAACACCATATATTTT,CASSQTVRNTIYF
TRBV9,-,many,TRBJ2-7,TGTGCCAGCAGCTCCCGACGGGCCATCTACGAGCAGTACTTC,CASSSRRAIYEQYF
TRBV7-2,-,-,TRBJ2-7,TGTGCCAGCAGCTCGTTCAAGGGGCTAGGCTACGAGCAGTACTTC,CASSSFKGLGYEQYF
TRBV20-1,TRBD1,few,TRBJ2-7,TGCAGTGCCAAGTTGACAGGGAATGTCTACGAGCAGTACTTC,CSAKLTGNVYEQYF
TRBV7-9,TRBD1,few,TRBJ1-4,TGTGCCAGCAGCGATATTTACGGGACAGCTAATGAAAAACTGTTTTTT,CASSDIYGTANEKLFF
TRBV19,TRBD1,-,TRBJ2-7,TGTGCCAGTAGTATCTTGGGGACAGGGGGCATCGACGAGCAGTACTTC,CASSILGTGGIDEQYF
TRBV7-2,-,many,TRBJ2-7,TGTGCCAGCAGCTTAGAGGGCAGGGGCTTTAATGAGCAGTACTTC,CASSLEGRGFNEQYF
TRBV7-8,-,few,TRBJ2-2,TGTGCCAGCAGCCTAAAGGGGTCTAACGGGGGGGAGCTGTTTTTT,CASSLKGSNGGELFF
TRBV4-3,TRBD2,-,TRBJ2-7,TGCGCCAGCAGCCAGCTAGCGGGAGAGTACGAGCAGTACTTC,CASSQLAGEYEQYF
TRBV7-8,-,many,TRBJ2-7,TGTGCCAGCACTGGTTCCTACGAGCAGTACTTC,CASTGSYEQYF
TRBV7-2,-,many,TRBJ2-7,TGTGCCAGCAGCTTCCGGAGGAATCGACAATACGAGCAGTACTTC,CASSFRRNRQYEQYF
TRBV6-6,-,few,TRBJ1-1,TGTGCCAGCAGTTACTCCCCACTTCCTATGAACACTGAAGCTTTCTTT,CASSYSPLPMNTEAFF
TRBV10-3,TRBD1,-,TRBJ2-6,TGTGCCATCAGTGACAAAGGGACAGGCCAAAACTCTGGGGCCAACGTCCTGACTTTC,CAISDKGTGQNSGANVLTF
TRBV2,-,many,TRBJ1-3,TGTGCCAGCAGGGAGGAGGGAAACACCATATATTTT,CASREEGNTIYF
TRBV11-2,-,many,TRBJ2-7,TGTGCCAGCAGCTTACGTCTAGCTGTCAGCTCCTACGAGCAGTACTTC,CASSLRLAVSSYEQYF
TRBV24-1,-,many,TRBJ1-1,TGTGCCACCATGGGGGCTGGGAACACTGAAGCTTTCTTT,CATMGAGNTEAFF
TRBV11-3,-,many,TRBJ1-1,TGTGCCAGCACCACCTCGACGTCTGAAGCTTTCTTT,CASTTSTSEAFF
TRBV4-3,-,-,TRBJ1-2,TGCGCCAGCAGCCAAGGAGGGCCGGGGGCAGGTGGTGGCTACACCTTC,CASSQGGPGAGGGYTF
TRBV3-1,-,-,TRBJ2-5,TGTGCCAGCAGCCAAGGCGGCGGGATAGAGACCCAGTACTTC,CASSQGGGIETQYF
TRBV5-4,-,-,TRBJ2-1,TGTGCCAGCAGCTTCCCGTTTGGCGCATCGTACAATGAGCAGTTCTTC,CASSFPFGASYNEQFF
TRBV2,TRBD1,-,TRBJ1-5,TGTGCCAGCAGTCGGGACAGGGGTGGATCACCCCAGCATTTT,CASSRDRGGSPQHF
TRBV7-9,TRBD1,-,TRBJ2-3,TGTGCCAGCAGCTTCGGACAGGGGACAGATACGCAGTATTTT,CASSFGQGTDTQYF
TRBV2,-,-,TRBJ1-3,TGTGCCAGCCAGTCTGGGGGCGGGAACACCATATATTTT,CASQSGGGNTIYF
TRBV6-5,-,-,TRBJ2-6,TGTGCCAGCAGTTACGATACCTCTGGGGCCAACGTCCTGACTTTC,CASSYDTSGANVLTF
TRBV19,TRBD1,many,TRBJ2-2,TGTGCCAGTAGTACGACATGGACAGGGAACACCGGGGAGCTGTTTTTT,CASSTTWTGNTGELFF
TRBV12-3/TRBV12-4,TRBD2,-,TRBJ2-6,TGTGCCAGCAGCCAAGAGCCGGGGGGTTCTGGGGCCAACGTCCTGACTTTC,CASSQEPGGSGANVLTF
TRBV15,-,many,TRBJ1-4,TGTGCCACCAGCCTAACAGGGATTTATCGGAAACTGTTTTTT,CATSLTGIYRKLFF
TRBV7-9,-,-,TRBJ1-4,TGTGCCAGCAGCCGGTCAACAGGGACGGGTGAAAAACTGTTTTTT,CASSRSTGTGEKLFF
TRBV20-1,-,many,TRBJ2-7,TGCAGTGCTAGCGACAGCACCTACGAGCAGTACTTC,CSASDSTYEQYF
TRBV9,TRBD1,-,TRBJ1-5,TGTGCCAGCAGCGCAAACCGGGACAGGGACCGGTTTCGAAATCAGCCCCAGCATTTT,CASSANRDRDRFRNQPQHF
TRBV15,-,many,TRBJ1-5,TGTGCCACCAGCAGCGAGAGGGGGACAAATCAGCCCCAGCATTTT,CATSSERGTNQPQHF
TRBV19,-,few,TRBJ1-1,TGTGCCACCCGGGGGGTTGACAGTATGAACACTGAAGCTTTCTTT,CATRGVDSMNTEAFF
TRBV10-3,TRBD1,-,TRBJ2-5,TGTGCCATCAGCCCCTGGACAGGGGTGGTCCAAGAGACCCAGTACTTC,CAISPWTGVVQETQYF
TRBV9,TRBD1,-,TRBJ1-2,TGTGCCAGCAGCGTAGTCCCAGGGGGCTTCGGGTATGGCTACACCTTC,CASSVVPGGFGYGYTF
TRBV6-5,-,-,TRBJ1-2,TGTGCCAGCAGTTACGACGGGCAGATCTATGCCGACACCTTC,CASSYDGQIYADTF
TRBV6-5,-,few,TRBJ2-6,TGTGCCAGCAGTGAACAGAGCTCTGGGGCCAACGTCCTGACTTTC,CASSEQSSGANVLTF
TRBV7-6,TRBD1,-,TRBJ2-7,TGTGCCAGCAGCCTAGACAGGGGGCAGGGTGGCTACGAGCAGTACTTC,CASSLDRGQGGYEQYF
TRBV10-3,TRBD1,-,TRBJ2-5,TGTGCCATCAGTCTTAGGGACAGTCCCCAAGAGACCCAGTACTTC,CAISLRDSPQETQYF
TRBV7-3,-,many,TRBJ1-5,TGTGCCAGCAGCTTAGTCTTGAAGCAGGTTGGGGAGGTAAGCAATCAGCCCCAGCATTTT,CASSLVLKQVGEVSNQPQHF
TRBV10-3,TRBD2,-,TRBJ2-7,TGTGCCAGCAGTTCGACTGCTAGCGGGTCGTTTTCCGAGCAGTACTTC,CASSSTASGSFSEQYF
TRBV19,TRBD1,-,TRBJ1-4,TGTGCCAGTAGTACCCGACAGGGGGCTTCTAAAAAACTGTTTTTT,CASSTRQGASKKLFF
TRBV20-1,-,many,TRBJ2-5,TGCAGTGCTAGTTTCGGAAACTGGGAGACCCAGTACTTC,CSASFGNWETQYF
TRBV9,-,-,TRBJ1-1,TGTACCAGCAGGTACCCTTTTAATGGGGGAAAGGCTGAAGCTTTCTTT,CTSRYPFNGGKAEAFF
TRBV25-1,-,-,TRBJ1-5,TGTGCCAGCAGTAGTTTCCGAGAAAAATATAGCAATCAGCCCCAGCATTTT,CASSSFREKYSNQPQHF
TRBV7-9,TRBD1,-,TRBJ2-5,TGTGCCAGCAGCCATACGGACAGGGGCGTAAAGACCCAGTACTTC,CASSHTDRGVKTQYF
TRBV7-8,-,many,TRBJ1-3,TGTGCCAGCAGCTTGAGGGAGGTGAACACCATATATTTT,CASSLREVNTIYF
TRBV19,TRBD1,-,TRBJ1-2,TGTGCCAGTAGTGCCGTAACAGGGGTTAATTTTGGCTACACCTTC,CASSAVTGVNFGYTF
TRBV10-3,TRBD2,many,TRBJ2-7,TGTGCCATCAGCTCTGGAGCGGGGAGCTCCTACGAGCAGTACTTC,CAISSGAGSSYEQYF
TRBV10-2,TRBD1,few,TRBJ2-3,TGCGCCAGCATGACAGGGGGCACAGATACGCAGTATTTT,CASMTGGTDTQYF
TRBV6-4,TRBD1,-,TRBJ1-1,TGTGCCAGCAGGGCAGGGGGATGGAGTACTGAAGCTTTCTTT,CASRAGGWSTEAFF
TRBV12-3/TRBV12-4,-,few,TRBJ2-7,TGTGCCAGCACCCTAGGTCGGCGACCCTACGAGCAGTACTTC,CASTLGRRPYEQYF
TRBV10-1,TRBD1,many,TRBJ2-5,TGCGCCAGCAATTGTCCGGGACAGGCGTCCAAAGAGACCCAGTACTTC,CASNCPGQASKETQYF
TRBV7-8,TRBD2,-,TRBJ2-5,TGTGCCAGCAGCGCCCTCGGAGCGGGAGGGCCCCAGTACTTC,CASSALGAGGPQYF
TRBV6-5,TRBD2,-,TRBJ2-7,TGTGCCAGCAGAGCGGGAGGGCGCGAGCAGTACTTC,CASRAGGREQYF
TRBV4-2,-,once,TRBJ2-5,TGTGCCAGCAGAGTGGGGGGGGCCCAAGAGACCCAGTACTTC,CASRVGGAQETQYF